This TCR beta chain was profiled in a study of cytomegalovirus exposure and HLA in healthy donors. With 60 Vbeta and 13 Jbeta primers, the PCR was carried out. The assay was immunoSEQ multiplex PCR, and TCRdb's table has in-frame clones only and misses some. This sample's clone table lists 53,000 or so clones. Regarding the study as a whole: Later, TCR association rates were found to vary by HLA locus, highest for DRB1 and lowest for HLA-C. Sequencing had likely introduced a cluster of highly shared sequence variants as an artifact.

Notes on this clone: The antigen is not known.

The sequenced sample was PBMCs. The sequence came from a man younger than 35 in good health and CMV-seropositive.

The CDR3: CASSGAGLLNIQYF. In DNA form, the CDR3 reads TGTGCCAGCAGTGGAGCTGGACTCTTAAACATTCAGTACTTC. The rearrangement uses TRBV6-1 and TRBJ2-4, with D possibly TRBD2 on 5 matching bases. V was cut by 4 bases and J by 6 bases, with 13 bases left in between. The CDR3 runs 14 residues. From germline, CDR1 is MNHNS and CDR2 SASEGT.